These T cell receptor beta chains were read from a single sample in a study of blood T cells in healthy people across ages. TCRdb called the 5' RACE reads again in MiXCR, with one record for every CDR3 protein. The table includes 1.5 million or so distinct CDR3 sequences, about 43% detected once. Material for sequencing was blood. All receptors derive from a woman between 18 and 29 years old in good health. CDR3s include the opening cysteine and the closing phenylalanine or tryptophan. Fields, in order: V gene, J gene, D gene, clone size, CDR3 protein, CDR3 DNA. The D gene is left open where the match is weak. Clone size appears in some rows only: once, few, many, or a class for an expanded clone.

V: TRBV6-5
J: TRBJ2-3
D: NA
size: few
CDR3: CASSYQNLGGTDTQYF
DNA: TGTGCCAGCAGTTACCAAAATTTGGGGGGCACAGATACGCAGTATTTT

V: TRBV7-2
J: TRBJ1-1
D: NA
size: NA
CDR3: CASSLVWGRGAFF
DNA: TGTGCCAGCAGCTTAGTGTGGGGACGGGGAGCTTTCTTT

V: TRBV6-6
J: TRBJ2-3
D: NA
size: NA
CDR3: CASSYGGSDTQYF
DNA: TGTGCCAGCAGTTACGGGGGGTCAGATACGCAGTATTTT

V: TRBV12-3/TRBV12-4
J: TRBJ2-2
D: TRBD1
size: NA
CDR3: CATRQGGTNTGELFF
DNA: TGTGCCACCCGACAGGGTGGGACGAACACCGGGGAGCTGTTTTTT

V: TRBV28
J: TRBJ1-2
D: TRBD1
size: NA
CDR3: CASSLGLARTGGLYGYTF
DNA: TGTGCCAGCAGTTTAGGACTTGCCAGGACAGGGGGACTCTATGGCTACACCTTC

V: TRBV12-5
J: TRBJ2-1
D: TRBD2
size: NA
CDR3: CASGLVFTGLAGNNEQFF
DNA: TGTGCTAGTGGTTTGGTATTTACGGGACTAGCGGGGAACAATGAGCAGTTCTTC

V: TRBV24-1
J: TRBJ2-7
D: NA
size: few
CDR3: CATSDLPLGRVGYEQYF
DNA: TGTGCCACCAGTGATTTGCCCTTGGGCAGGGTGGGATACGAGCAGTACTTC

V: TRBV6-6
J: TRBJ2-7
D: TRBD1
size: NA
CDR3: CASSKGTGSSYEQYF
DNA: TGTGCCAGCAGTAAAGGGACAGGGAGTTCCTACGAGCAGTACTTC

V: TRBV11-2
J: TRBJ2-7
D: NA
size: NA
CDR3: CASSLEGGRRGSSYEQYF
DNA: TGTGCCAGCAGCTTGGAAGGGGGCAGGCGGGGTAGCTCCTACGAGCAGTACTTC

V: TRBV28
J: TRBJ2-5
D: TRBD1
size: NA
CDR3: CASSSNRGLQETQYF
DNA: TGTGCCAGCAGTTCAAACAGGGGGTTACAAGAGACCCAGTACTTC

V: TRBV20-1
J: TRBJ1-1
D: NA
size: NA
CDR3: CSARDSENTEAFF
DNA: TGCAGTGCTAGAGATTCAGAGAACACTGAAGCTTTCTTT

V: TRBV5-1
J: TRBJ1-4
D: NA
size: NA
CDR3: CASSLEGVEKLFF
DNA: TGCGCCAGCAGCTTGGAAGGGGTTGAAAAACTGTTTTTT

V: TRBV4-1
J: TRBJ2-1
D: NA
size: many
CDR3: CASSQTPFDEQFF
DNA: TGCGCCAGCAGCCAGACTCCTTTCGATGAGCAGTTCTTC

V: TRBV12-3/TRBV12-4
J: TRBJ2-7
D: NA
size: NA
CDR3: CASWVSINEQYF
DNA: TGTGCCAGCTGGGTTTCCATCAATGAGCAGTACTTC

V: TRBV2
J: TRBJ2-7
D: NA
size: NA
CDR3: CASRDSGVRSYEQYF
DNA: TGTGCCAGCAGAGACTCCGGGGTGAGGAGTTACGAGCAGTACTTC

V: TRBV27
J: TRBJ1-2
D: NA
size: NA
CDR3: CASSLSAVYGYTF
DNA: TGTGCCAGCAGTTTATCGGCCGTCTATGGCTACACCTTC

V: TRBV7-9
J: TRBJ2-1
D: NA
size: few
CDR3: CASSFFGFNEQFF
DNA: TGTGCCAGCAGCTTTTTTGGTTTCAATGAGCAGTTCTTC

V: TRBV19
J: TRBJ2-7
D: NA
size: few
CDR3: CASGARQSYEQYF
DNA: TGTGCCAGTGGGGCAAGGCAGTCCTACGAGCAGTACTTC

V: TRBV20-1
J: TRBJ2-5
D: TRBD1
size: few
CDR3: CSAPNPGQGAREQYF
DNA: TGCAGTGCTCCTAATCCGGGACAGGGGGCGCGAGAGCAGTACTTC

V: TRBV5-1
J: TRBJ2-7
D: NA
size: NA
CDR3: CASSLSLVEGYEQYF
DNA: TGCGCCAGCAGCTTGTCCCTCGTTGAGGGCTACGAGCAGTACTTC

V: TRBV6-1
J: TRBJ1-2
D: NA
size: NA
CDR3: CASSEGRNYGHTF
DNA: TGTGCCAGCAGTGAGGGCAGAAACTATGGCCACACCTTC

V: TRBV9
J: TRBJ2-7
D: NA
size: few
CDR3: CASSVEGGTGSSEQYF
DNA: TGTGCCAGCAGCGTAGAGGGAGGGACAGGTTCCTCCGAGCAGTACTTC

V: TRBV28
J: TRBJ2-1
D: NA
size: NA
CDR3: CASSFRDVKFNEQFF
DNA: TGTGCCAGCAGTTTCCGGGACGTGAAATTCAATGAGCAGTTCTTC

V: TRBV12-5
J: TRBJ2-5
D: TRBD1
size: NA
CDR3: CASGRRGLETQYF
DNA: TGTGCTAGTGGCCGCAGGGGGCTAGAGACCCAGTACTTC

V: TRBV28
J: TRBJ1-2
D: NA
size: NA
CDR3: CAGVDRTKARGYTF
DNA: TGTGCCGGCGTCGACAGGACCAAAGCGAGGGGCTACACCTTC

V: TRBV28
J: TRBJ2-5
D: TRBD2
size: few
CDR3: CASSLPSSGQETQYF
DNA: TGTGCCAGCAGTTTACCTTCTAGCGGGCAAGAGACCCAGTACTTC

V: TRBV10-3
J: TRBJ1-2
D: NA
size: NA
CDR3: CAISGSGDYGYTF
DNA: TGTGCCATCAGTGGGTCGGGTGACTATGGCTACACCTTC

V: TRBV7-9
J: TRBJ2-1
D: TRBD2
size: few
CDR3: CASSSPSRGEVDNEQFF
DNA: TGTGCCAGCAGCTCCCCGTCCCGGGGGGAGGTCGACAATGAGCAGTTCTTC

V: TRBV27
J: TRBJ2-7
D: NA
size: few
CDR3: CASSVDRNSYEQYF
DNA: TGTGCCAGCAGTGTAGACAGGAACAGCTACGAGCAGTACTTC

V: TRBV6-6
J: TRBJ2-7
D: NA
size: few
CDR3: CASSSTRDRSYEQYF
DNA: TGTGCCAGCAGCTCCACTAGAGATCGGTCCTACGAGCAGTACTTC

V: TRBV6-6
J: TRBJ1-4
D: NA
size: NA
CDR3: CASSPLAAGNEKLFF
DNA: TGTGCCAGCAGTCCGCTGGCCGCAGGAAATGAAAAACTGTTTTTT

V: TRBV12-3/TRBV12-4
J: TRBJ2-7
D: NA
size: NA
CDR3: CASSFIRTYEQYF
DNA: TGTGCCAGCAGTTTCATAAGGACCTACGAGCAGTACTTC

V: TRBV2
J: TRBJ2-7
D: TRBD1
size: NA
CDR3: CASSEGRGLEQYF
DNA: TGTGCCAGCAGTGAGGGCAGGGGGCTTGAGCAGTACTTC

V: TRBV2
J: TRBJ2-3
D: TRBD2
size: NA
CDR3: CASSKTSGGAGTDTQYF
DNA: TGTGCCAGCAGTAAGACTAGCGGGGGGGCCGGCACAGATACGCAGTATTTT

V: TRBV2
J: TRBJ2-3
D: TRBD1
size: few
CDR3: CASSTRRGRASYTDTQYF
DNA: TGTGCCAGCTCAACGCGAAGGGGGCGGGCGAGCTACACAGATACGCAGTATTTT

V: TRBV28
J: TRBJ1-5
D: NA
size: NA
CDR3: CASSPPEGMVNQPQHF
DNA: TGTGCCAGCAGTCCCCCCGAGGGGATGGTCAATCAGCCCCAGCATTTT

V: TRBV12-5
J: TRBJ2-3
D: NA
size: NA
CDR3: CASGLFINITDTQYF
DNA: TGTGCTAGTGGTTTGTTTATAAATATCACAGATACGCAGTATTTT

V: TRBV2
J: TRBJ2-3
D: NA
size: few
CDR3: CASRVQGSQADTQYF
DNA: TGTGCCAGCAGAGTTCAGGGTTCCCAGGCAGATACGCAGTATTTT

V: TRBV7-2
J: TRBJ2-1
D: NA
size: NA
CDR3: CASSAGEHPYNEQFF
DNA: TGTGCCAGCAGCGCAGGGGAGCATCCTTACAATGAGCAGTTCTTC

V: TRBV9
J: TRBJ2-7
D: TRBD2
size: few
CDR3: CASSVGGREGIYEQYF
DNA: TGTGCCAGCAGTGTTGGGGGACGGGAGGGGATCTACGAGCAGTACTTC

V: TRBV5-1
J: TRBJ1-2
D: NA
size: few
CDR3: CASTRSRGNYGYTF
DNA: TGCGCCAGCACCCGAAGCCGGGGGAACTATGGCTACACCTTC

V: TRBV5-1
J: TRBJ2-7
D: TRBD2
size: NA
CDR3: CASSSGLAAYNEQYF
DNA: TGCGCCAGCAGCTCGGGACTAGCGGCATACAATGAGCAGTACTTC

V: TRBV29-1
J: TRBJ1-2
D: NA
size: once
CDR3: CSGGSWGPGYTF
DNA: TGCAGCGGGGGGTCATGGGGGCCTGGCTACACCTTC

V: TRBV6-2/TRBV6-3
J: TRBJ2-1
D: TRBD2
size: NA
CDR3: CASRFPRTSSEGEQFF
DNA: TGTGCCAGCCGCTTTCCGCGGACTAGTTCCGAGGGTGAGCAGTTCTTC

V: TRBV6-5
J: TRBJ2-7
D: NA
size: NA
CDR3: CASKNGPYEQYF
DNA: TGTGCCAGCAAGAACGGGCCTTACGAGCAGTACTTC

V: TRBV6-5
J: TRBJ1-6
D: NA
size: many
CDR3: CASRQGNSPLHF
DNA: TGTGCCAGCCGCCAGGGTAATTCACCCCTCCACTTT

V: TRBV2
J: TRBJ2-7
D: TRBD1
size: NA
CDR3: CASRGTGPLGQYF
DNA: TGTGCCAGCAGGGGGACAGGGCCTTTGGGGCAGTACTTC

V: TRBV2
J: TRBJ1-4
D: NA
size: once
CDR3: CASSDSGAGEKLFF
DNA: TGTGCCAGCAGTGATTCAGGGGCCGGGGAAAAACTGTTTTTT

V: TRBV6-5
J: TRBJ2-7
D: NA
size: NA
CDR3: CVSRVRDEQYF
DNA: TGTGTCAGCAGAGTCCGGGACGAGCAGTACTTC

V: TRBV25-1
J: TRBJ2-7
D: NA
size: many
CDR3: CASSRDTAYEQYF
DNA: TGTGCCAGCAGTCGGGACACCGCCTACGAGCAGTACTTC

V: TRBV28
J: TRBJ2-1
D: NA
size: NA
CDR3: CASRQGTPSEQFF
DNA: TGTGCCAGCAGGCAAGGGACCCCCAGTGAGCAGTTCTTC